These 22 T cell receptor beta chains came from one sample sequenced in a study of cytomegalovirus exposure and HLA in healthy donors (dated by TCRdb to about 2017). Receptor libraries were prepared by the immunoSEQ multiplex PCR assay. For the multiplex PCR, a mixture combining 60 forward primers for TCR Vbeta segments and 13 reverse primers for TCR Jbeta segments was used. TCRdb's version of the immuneACCESS table is confined to in-frame rearrangements and falls short of the full clone set. An unresolved V gene accounts for under half of the shortfall where checked; the remainder is of unknown origin. The sample's clone listing holds some 200,000 clones. Around 0.74% of the sample is in the top ten clones. Sequencing input: PBMCs. The source is a boy aged 5-17 years in good health and CMV-seronegative.

The gene calls are TRBV7-3 and TRBJ2-7; possible D gene TRBD1, 5 bases. Germline CDR1 and CDR2: SGHTA and FQGTGA. V was cut by 2 bases and J by 3 bases, with 8 bases left in between. The CDR3 runs to 13 residues. The CDR3 region is CASSLAGNYEQYF. CDR3 bases: TGTGCCAGCAGCTTAGCAGGGAACTACGAGCAGTACTTC. The complete variable domain, with remaining parts taken from reference TRBV7-3 and TRBJ2-7, reads GAGVSQTPSNKVTEKGKYVELRCDPISGHTALYWYRQSLGQGPEFLIYFQGTGAADDSGLPNDRFFAVRPEGSVSTLKIQRTERGDSAVYLCASSLAGNYEQYFGPGTRLTVT.

The V gene is TRBV2, the J gene TRBJ1-2, with D uncertain. V was trimmed by 6 bases and J by 4 bases, leaving 15 bases between them. The CDR3 is 14 amino acids. In germline, CDR1 is SNHLY, CDR2 FYNNEI. As DNA, the CDR3 is TGTGCCAGCAGCCTGATAAAGGAGAGCTATGGCTACACCTTC. Its translation is CASSLIKESYGYTF.

The J gene is TRBJ2-1, the V gene TRBV30; D is perhaps TRBD2 (5 bases). CDR1 is GTSNPN and CDR2 is SVGIG in the germline V gene (reference sequence). V was trimmed by 1 base and J by 4 bases, leaving 17 bases between them. The CDR3 is made up of 16 amino acids. CDR3 bases: TGTGCCTGGAGTGCCGAAGCGGAAAACTTTTACAATGAGCAGTTCTTC. This gives the protein CAWSAEAENFYNEQFF.

This chain joins TRBV7-8 and TRBJ2-5, with D tentatively TRBD2 (6 bases). This CDR3 is 14 amino acids long. Looked up from germline, CDR1 is SGHVS and CDR2 is FQNEAQ. Trimming cost V 6 bases and J 5 bases, with 16 bases left between them. CDR3 nucleotides: TGTGCCAGCAGGCGGGGCGGGGATTGGGAGACCCAGTACTTC. It yields the protein CASRRGGDWETQYF.

This chain links TRBV7-8 with TRBJ1-3; unclear D gene. CDR1 is SGHVS and CDR2 is FQNEAQ in the germline V gene. This CDR3 region has 14 residues. Trimming took 1 base from V and 0 from J, leaving 4 bases between them. As DNA, the CDR3 is TGTGCCAGCAGCTTAGACACCTCTGGAAACACCATATATTTT. Its protein product is CASSLDTSGNTIYF.

The chain couples TRBV7-6 to TRBJ2-5; TRBD1 matches at 7 bases. The J segment lost 7 bases and the V segment lost 3 bases, leaving 14 bases of the junction unmatched. Germline V gives CDR1 SGHVS, CDR2 FNYEAQ. The CDR3 is made up of 16 amino acids. CDR3 region: CASSFSFRDSEATQYF. CDR3 bases: TGTGCCAGCAGCTTTTCGTTCCGGGACAGCGAAGCGACCCAGTACTTC.

The V and J genes are TRBV19 and TRBJ1-5; weak D call: TRBD1 (5 bases). Germline CDR1 LNHDA, CDR2 SQIVND (reference sequence). Trimming took off 7 bases at V and 4 bases at J, with 17 bases between the two ends. The CDR3 has 15 amino acids. DNA of the CDR3: TGTGCCAGTAACCCGGGCCCGGGGGGAAATCAGCCCCAGCATTTT. Its translation: CASNPGPGGNQPQHF.

In regard to this clone: At one of its ends the junction is not consistent with the germline gene, which may arise from a read error. CDR3 nucleotides: TGTGCCAGCTCTCATACCGGGACAGGGAACGCCGGGGAGCTGTTTTTT. It encodes CASSHTGTGNAGELFF. The chain joins TRBV11-1 to TRBJ2-2; TRBD1 agrees at 9 bases. There are 16 residues in the CDR3. Germline CDR1 and CDR2: SGHAT and FQDESV (reference sequence).

J is TRBJ2-2 and V is TRBV9, with 8 bases aligning to TRBD1. The V gene's germline CDR1 is SGDLS and CDR2 YYNGEE. V trimming: 4 bases; J trimming: 4 bases; junction bases outside the gene matches: 3. The CDR3 loop spans 14 amino acids. CDR3 sequence: CASSKGQATGELFF. In nucleotides, the CDR3 is TGTGCCAGCAGCAAGGGACAGGCCACCGGGGAGCTGTTTTTT.

The chain employs TRBV19 and TRBJ1-4; a possible D gene is TRBD1 (6 bases). The CDR3 totals 14 residues. Per germline, CDR1 LNHDA and CDR2 SQIVND (reference sequence). With 3 bases removed from V and 8 bases from J, the gap between germline ends came to 13 bases. CDR3 coding DNA: TGTGCCAGTAGTATGCAGGGGCAAGTAGAAAAACTGTTTTTT. It translates to CASSMQGQVEKLFF.

This rearrangement joins TRBV10-2 to TRBJ2-1; 8 bases line up with TRBD1. Germline V gives CDR1 WSHSY, CDR2 SAAADI. Trimming removed 4 bases from V and 7 bases from J; junction bases left unmatched: 9. The CDR3 covers 15 residues. The CDR3 DNA sequence: TGCGCCAGCAGTGGCCTCAGGGGGCGTAGTAATGAGCAGTTCTTC. Its translation: CASSGLRGRSNEQFF.

The J gene is TRBJ2-5, the V gene TRBV7-6; TRBD1 aligns across 7 bases. From germline, CDR1 is SGHVS and CDR2 FNYEAQ. V was pared by 2 bases and J by 5 bases, with 5 bases of the junction left unmatched. The CDR3 has 14 residues. The CDR3 loop reads CASSLRGQGETQYF. CDR3 nucleotide sequence: TGTGCCAGCAGCTTAAGGGGGCAGGGGGAGACCCAGTACTTC.

The chain uses TRBV7-2 and TRBJ2-3; 11 nucleotides line up with TRBD2. The V gene's germline CDR1 is SGHTA and CDR2 FQGNSA. This CDR3 has 17 residues. The V and J ends lost 0 bases and 2 bases, in that order; junction bases with no gene match: 4. CDR3 protein: CASSLAPGLAATDTQYF. The CDR3 coding sequence is TGTGCCAGCAGCTTAGCGCCGGGACTAGCGGCCACAGATACGCAGTATTTT.

The chain carries TRBV5-1 and TRBJ2-1, with D tentatively TRBD1 (8 bases). This CDR3 has 15 amino acids. Germline V CDR1 and CDR2: SGHRS, YFSETQ. Trimming removed 6 bases at V and 9 bases at J, with 22 bases between. CDR3 in amino acids: CASNQGGDRRSEQFF. In DNA, the CDR3 is TGCGCCAGCAACCAAGGGGGGGACAGGCGGAGTGAGCAGTTCTTC.

The chain combines TRBV19 with TRBJ1-1; no definite D call. The V and J ends lost 7 bases and 1 base respectively, with 19 bases between them. Germline-derived CDR1 and CDR2 are LNHDA and SQIVND (reference sequence). This CDR3 contains 16 residues. CDR3 DNA: TGTGCCAGTACCCGCGGGGAGCTTGCGGGGAACACTGAAGCTTTCTTT. Amino acid sequence: CASTRGELAGNTEAFF.

This rearrangement joins TRBV5-1 to TRBJ2-1, with D perhaps matching TRBD2 (8 bases). Trimming removed 7 bases from V and 5 bases from J, with 19 bases in between. CDR1 SGHRS and CDR2 YFSETQ come from the germline V gene. The length of the CDR3 is 15 residues. CDR3 loop: CASQARGRGDNEQFF. The CDR3 DNA sequence: TGCGCCAGCCAGGCGAGGGGGCGGGGGGACAATGAGCAGTTCTTC.

The J gene is TRBJ1-2, the V gene TRBV5-1; 7 positions match TRBD1. CDR3 length equals 14 residues. Germline lookup yields CDR1 SGHRS and CDR2 YFSETQ. The J segment lost 5 bases and the V segment lost 7 bases, leaving 11 bases of the junction unmatched. The CDR3 bases are TGCGCCAGCCGACAAACAGGGGTGGGGTATGGCTACACCTTC. It is translated as CASRQTGVGYGYTF.

This chain joins TRBV9 and TRBJ2-5, with 7 bases lining up with TRBD2. V was pared by 0 bases and J by 1 base, with 3 bases of the junction left unmatched. The CDR3 contains 15 residues. Germline assignment: CDR1 SGDLS and CDR2 YYNGEE. The CDR3 coding sequence is TGTGCCAGCAGCGTAGGATGGGGGGGCCAAGAGACCCAGTACTTC. It is translated as CASSVGWGGQETQYF. Full variable domain (rest looked up from reference TRBV9 and TRBJ2-5): DSGVTQTPKHLITATGQRVTLRCSPRSGDLSVYWYQQSLDQGLQFLIQYYNGEERAKGNILERFSAQQFPDLHSELNLSSLELGDSALYFCASSVGWGGQETQYFGPGTRLLVL.

The chain uses TRBV7-9 and TRBJ2-3; TRBD2 aligns across 12 bases. The V segment lost 2 bases and the J segment 7 bases; nucleotides outside the gene matches: 7. The germline CDR1 and CDR2 sequences are SEHNR and FQNEAQ (reference sequence). This CDR3 has 16 amino acids. The CDR3 sequence is CASSLWLAGGPNTQYF. The CDR3, as DNA: TGTGCCAGCAGCTTATGGCTAGCGGGGGGGCCGAATACGCAGTATTTT.

The chain uses TRBV27 and TRBJ1-4; D unresolved. The CDR3 sequence is 16 residues long. Germline V gene sequence: CDR1 MNHEY, CDR2 SMNVEV (reference sequence). V lost 5 bases and J 0 bases, leaving 13 bases between the germline ends. The chain's CDR3 is CASSLFWTATNEKLFF. The CDR3 DNA reads as TGTGCCAGCAGTCTGTTTTGGACTGCAACTAATGAAAAACTGTTTTTT.

Here the CDR3 DNA reads TGTGCCAGCAGCCGGGACAGGGGTGAGACCCAGTACTTC. Protein product: CASSRDRGETQYF. The chain uses TRBV11-2 and TRBJ2-5; 10 bases fit TRBD1. Germline V gene lookup returns CDR1 SGHAT and CDR2 FQNNGV. This CDR3 has 13 residues. V was pared by 5 bases and J by 5 bases, with 2 bases of the junction left unmatched.

The genes are TRBV28 and TRBJ1-4, with 8 bases matching TRBD1. This CDR3 comprises 17 residues. Germline V gene data show CDR1 as MDHEN and CDR2 as SYDVKM. Trimming cost V 2 bases and J 3 bases; bases outside gene matches: 8. The CDR3 reads CASSLNGQGMSNEKLFF. The CDR3 coding sequence is TGTGCCAGCAGTTTAAACGGACAGGGAATGTCTAATGAAAAACTGTTTTTT.